These 2 T cell receptor beta chains came from one sample sequenced in a study of CD8+CD57+ T cells in acquired aplastic anemia. According to the study, genomic DNA was the template for TCR beta VDJ and CDR3 profiling. TCRdb recomputed calls from the reads with MiXCR, one row per CDR3 protein. The sample has some 120,000 distinct CDR3 sequences; 48% are singletons. Sample: sorted CD4+, CD8+, or CD8+CD57+ T cells (not recorded which) from PBMCs. Receptor source: a human donor in good health, serving as a control.

The chain has TRBV7-8 and TRBJ2-7; D is perhaps TRBD1 or TRBD2 (5 bases each). The CDR3 extends over 14 amino acids. V lost 2 bases and J lost 2, with 10 bases in between. CDR1 is SGHVS and CDR2 is FQNEAQ in the germline V gene. This CDR3 reads CASSLRDRPYEQYF. In nucleotides, the CDR3 is TGTGCCAGCAGCTTAAGGGACCGACCCTACGAGCAGTACTTC.

By proportion, this clonotype is medium-sized. The gene calls are TRBV24-1 and TRBJ2-1; D remains unclear. This CDR3 contains 14 residues. Per germline, CDR1 KGHDR and CDR2 SFDVKD. The V end was cut by 0 bases, the J end by 7 bases, with 9 bases between. The CDR3 loop is CATSDLHSGNEQFF. The CDR3 DNA reads TGTGCCACCAGTGATTTGCATAGTGGGAATGAGCAGTTCTTC.